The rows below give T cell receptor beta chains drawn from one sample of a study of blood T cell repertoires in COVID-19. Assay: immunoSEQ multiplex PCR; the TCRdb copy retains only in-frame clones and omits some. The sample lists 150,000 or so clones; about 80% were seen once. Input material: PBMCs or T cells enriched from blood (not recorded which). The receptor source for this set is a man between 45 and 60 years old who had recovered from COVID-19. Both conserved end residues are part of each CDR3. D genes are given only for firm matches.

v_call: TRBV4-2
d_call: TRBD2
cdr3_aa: CASSQEGTSGGTQYF

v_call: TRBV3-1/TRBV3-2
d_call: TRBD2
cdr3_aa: CASSRDYYEQYF

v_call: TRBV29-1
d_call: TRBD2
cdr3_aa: CSVEGGLAGSESFF

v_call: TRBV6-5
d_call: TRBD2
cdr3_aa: CASSYSSSGGEATQYF

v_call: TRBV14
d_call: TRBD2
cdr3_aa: CASSLWTSGNQETQYF

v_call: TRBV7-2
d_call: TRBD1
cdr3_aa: CASSPVGTGEWEQYF

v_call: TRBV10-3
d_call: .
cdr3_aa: CAISDSVSTDTQYF

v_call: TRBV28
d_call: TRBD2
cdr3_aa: CASSAGTSGFYEQYF

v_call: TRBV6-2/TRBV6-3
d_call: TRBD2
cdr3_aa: CASSPPGLAGGSTDTQYF

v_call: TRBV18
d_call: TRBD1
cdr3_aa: CASSPENRGGSNQPQHF

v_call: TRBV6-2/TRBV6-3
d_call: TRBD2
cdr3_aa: CASSTLQRGPSYEQYF

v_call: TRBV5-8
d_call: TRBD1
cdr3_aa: CASSYRGASYNEQFF

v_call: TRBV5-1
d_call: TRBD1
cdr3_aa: CASSRDRMNQETQYF

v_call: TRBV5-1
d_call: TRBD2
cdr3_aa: CASSLVVAGGPGNEQFF

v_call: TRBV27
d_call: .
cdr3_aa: CASSPGRVNEQFF

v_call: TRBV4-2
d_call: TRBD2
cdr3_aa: CASSSTRGVPSQYF

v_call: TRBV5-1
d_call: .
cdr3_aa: CASSSGEIRPYGYTF

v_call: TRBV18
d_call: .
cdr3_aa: CASSPPLAVDNEQFF

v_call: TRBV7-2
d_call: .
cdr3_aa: CASSFGGVAGNTIYF

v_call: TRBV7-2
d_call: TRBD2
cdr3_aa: CASSLAGGVDTQYF

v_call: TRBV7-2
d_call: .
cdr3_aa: CASKRGGGSSTDTQYF

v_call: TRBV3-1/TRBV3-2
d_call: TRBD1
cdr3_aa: CASSQEGQGIYGYTF

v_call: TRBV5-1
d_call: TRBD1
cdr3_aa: CASSPQTGKADTQYF

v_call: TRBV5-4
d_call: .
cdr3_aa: CASSRGGPNQPQHF

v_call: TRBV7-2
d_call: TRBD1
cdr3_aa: CASSLGPGQGTNTIYF